The entry that follows covers one T cell receptor (beta chain) sequence. Germline V gene lookup returns CDR1 MNHEY and CDR2 SVGAGI. The CDR3 spans 14 residues. V lost 6 bases, J lost 4 bases, and 8 bases stayed unmatched. This entry comes from a study of radiation and T cells in renal cell carcinoma. Only in-frame clones appear in the TCRdb table, and some are missing; sequencing was by immunoSEQ multiplex PCR. The top ten hold less than 35% of the sample, which has roughly 45,000 clones, roughly 80% seen once. Time point in this sample: blood 4 weeks post-SBRT, at nephrectomy. Regarding treatment: 15 Gy SBRT to primary tumor, nephrectomy 4 weeks later. Nephrectomy followed 15 Gy stereotactic body radiation by 4 weeks. The patient's renal cell carcinoma had clear cell pathology.

Sequences were derived from blood, sampled from a patient whose treatment included radiotherapy and nephrectomy. The sequence was obtained from an older woman with renal cell carcinoma. The chain links TRBV6-5 to TRBJ2-5, with TRBD1 matching over 7 bases. CDR3 sequence reads: CASRGAQGRETQYF. CDR3 bases: TGTGCCAGCAGAGGAGCACAGGGGCGAGAGACCCAGTACTTC.